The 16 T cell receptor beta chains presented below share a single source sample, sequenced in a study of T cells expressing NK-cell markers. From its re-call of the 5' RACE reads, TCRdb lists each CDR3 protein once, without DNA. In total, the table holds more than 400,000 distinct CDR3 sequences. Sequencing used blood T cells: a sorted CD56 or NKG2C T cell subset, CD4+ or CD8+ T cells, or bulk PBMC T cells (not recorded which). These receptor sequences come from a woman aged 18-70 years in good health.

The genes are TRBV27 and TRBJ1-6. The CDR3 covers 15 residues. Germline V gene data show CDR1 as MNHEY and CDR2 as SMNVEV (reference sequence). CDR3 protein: CASSSFTGPNSPLHF.

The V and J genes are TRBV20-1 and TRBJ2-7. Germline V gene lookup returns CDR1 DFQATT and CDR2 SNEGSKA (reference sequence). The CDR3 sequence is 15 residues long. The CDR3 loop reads CSARSNSNYAYEQYF.

The CDR3 sequence is CASSLSSPGTSGRADTQYF. The chain uses TRBV27 and TRBJ2-3; lacking DNA, the TRBD2 call made by TCRdb goes unchecked. The CDR3 is 19 amino acids. Germline V gene sequence: CDR1 MNHEY, CDR2 SMNVEV (reference sequence).

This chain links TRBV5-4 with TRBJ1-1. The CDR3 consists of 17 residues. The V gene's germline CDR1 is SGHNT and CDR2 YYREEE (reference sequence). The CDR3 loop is CASSPGTGERDVTEAFF. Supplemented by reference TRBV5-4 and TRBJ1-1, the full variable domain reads ETGVTQSPTHLIKTRGQQVTLRCSSQSGHNTVSWYQQALGQGPQFIFQYYREEENGRGNFPPRFSGLQFPNYSSELNVNALELDDSALYLCASSPGTGERDVTEAFFGQGTRLTVV.

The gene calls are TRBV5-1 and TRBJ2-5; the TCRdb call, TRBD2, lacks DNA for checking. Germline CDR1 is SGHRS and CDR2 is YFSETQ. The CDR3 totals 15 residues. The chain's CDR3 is CASKGGQGDQETQYF.

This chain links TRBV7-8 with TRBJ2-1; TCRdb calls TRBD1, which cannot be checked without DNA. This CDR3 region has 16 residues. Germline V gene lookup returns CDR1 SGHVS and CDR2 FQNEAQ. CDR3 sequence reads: CASSPSPRSLHDEQFF.

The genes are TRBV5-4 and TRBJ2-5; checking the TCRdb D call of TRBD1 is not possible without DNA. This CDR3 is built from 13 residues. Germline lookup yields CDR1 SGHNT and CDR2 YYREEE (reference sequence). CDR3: CASSSKIGQGFFF.

The CDR3: CASSSNEGATEAFF. The chain links TRBV7-9 to TRBJ1-1; TCRdb reports TRBD1, a call that lacks DNA to check it against. The V gene's germline CDR1 is SEHNR and CDR2 FQNEAQ (reference sequence). CDR3 length equals 14 residues.

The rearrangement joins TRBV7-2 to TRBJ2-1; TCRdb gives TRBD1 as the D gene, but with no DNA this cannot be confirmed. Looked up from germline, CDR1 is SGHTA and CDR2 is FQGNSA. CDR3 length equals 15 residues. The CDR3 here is CASKEGSAVSSVQFF.

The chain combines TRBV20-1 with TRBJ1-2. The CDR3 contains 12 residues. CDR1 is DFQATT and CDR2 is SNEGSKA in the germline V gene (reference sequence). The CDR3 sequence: CSVLDGPEGYTF.

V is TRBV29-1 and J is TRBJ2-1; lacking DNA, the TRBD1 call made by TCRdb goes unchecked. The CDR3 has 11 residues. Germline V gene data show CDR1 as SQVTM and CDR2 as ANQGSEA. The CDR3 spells CSAPGGGEQFF.

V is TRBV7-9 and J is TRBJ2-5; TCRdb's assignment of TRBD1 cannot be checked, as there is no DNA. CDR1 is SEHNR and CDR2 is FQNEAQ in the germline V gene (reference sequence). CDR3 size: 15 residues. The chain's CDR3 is CASSLGDGYQETQYF.

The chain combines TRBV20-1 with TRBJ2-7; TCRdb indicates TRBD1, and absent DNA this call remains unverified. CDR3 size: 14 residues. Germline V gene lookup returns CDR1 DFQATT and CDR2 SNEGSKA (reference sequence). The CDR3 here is CSATDRGRSYEQYF.

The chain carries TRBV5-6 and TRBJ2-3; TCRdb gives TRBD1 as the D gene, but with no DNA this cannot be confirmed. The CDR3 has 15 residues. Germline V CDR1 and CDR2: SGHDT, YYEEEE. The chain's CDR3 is CASSRDRGLTDTQYF. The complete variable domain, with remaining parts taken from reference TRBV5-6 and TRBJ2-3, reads DAGVTQSPTHLIKTRGQQVTLRCSPKSGHDTVSWYQQALGQGPQFIFQYYEEEERQRGNFPDRFSGHQFPNYSSELNVNALLLGDSALYLCASSRDRGLTDTQYFGPGTRLTVL.

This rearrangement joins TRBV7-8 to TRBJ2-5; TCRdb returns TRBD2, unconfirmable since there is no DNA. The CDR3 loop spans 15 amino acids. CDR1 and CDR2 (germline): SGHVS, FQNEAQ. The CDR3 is CAISGGSGGKETQYF.

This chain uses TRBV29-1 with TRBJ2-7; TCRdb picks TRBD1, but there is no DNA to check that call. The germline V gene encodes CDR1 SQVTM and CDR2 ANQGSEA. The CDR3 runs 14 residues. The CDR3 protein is CSVTGQGGSYEQYF.